The TCR beta chain under discussion was sequenced for a study of shared clonotypes between healthy human individuals. This CDR3 contains 13 residues. Trimming removed 4 bases from V and 5 bases from J, with 12 bases in between. Germline assignment: CDR1 SGHRS and CDR2 YFSETQ. Using immunoSEQ multiplex PCR, the repertoire was profiled, and TCRdb retains in-frame clones only, with some absent. The sample has 2 million to 2.5 million clones, 92% seen once. This clone was observed a handful of times. The TCR sequence derives from a young man in good health. Some clones in this sample may be carry-over from other donors' samples. Material for sequencing was naive CD4+ T cells from PBMCs. The sample's subset: CD45RA+ positively selected. J is TRBJ1-1 and V is TRBV5-1; D is undetermined. CDR3 in DNA: TGCGCCAGCAGCGCGGGCCTGGTAACTGAAGCTTTCTTT. It codes for CASSAGLVTEAFF.